The rows below give T cell receptor beta chains drawn from one sample of a study of beta chain features in type 1 diabetes. Clones were read by immunoSEQ multiplex PCR, and TCRdb kept only the in-frame ones, dropping some. Of about 290,000 clones in the sample, around 7.3% are singletons; the top ten hold under 1.3%. The material sequenced was central memory CD4+ T cells from blood. These receptors were collected from a woman between 18 and 30 years old in good health. Each CDR3 is given with its conserved first and last residue. Each record gives: J gene, D gene, V gene, clone size, CDR3 DNA, CDR3 protein. The D gene is left open where the match is weak. Size tells how often a clone was seen (once, few, many) or the class of an expanded clone, and some rows leave it out.

>TRBJ2-7|-|TRBV7-2|few
TGTGCCAGCAGCGTATGGGACTTGCCTGGCGGCGAGCAGTACTTC
CASSVWDLPGGEQYF
>TRBJ1-4|TRBD1|TRBV7-9|-
TGTGCCAGCAGCGAGGGACAGGGGGCTGGTGAAAAACTGTTTTTT
CASSEGQGAGEKLFF
>TRBJ2-5|TRBD1|TRBV7-2|-
TGTGCCAGCAGCTTATCACCGGGACAGGCCCAAGAGACCCAGTACTTC
CASSLSPGQAQETQYF
>TRBJ2-5|-|TRBV5-6|-
TGTGCCAGCAGCGGACTAACCCTTTCCGAGACCCAGTACTTC
CASSGLTLSETQYF
>TRBJ2-3|-|TRBV2|-
TGTGCCAGCAGTGAGGAGGGTACGGTCGATACGCAGTATTTT
CASSEEGTVDTQYF
>TRBJ2-1|TRBD2|TRBV2|-
TGTGCCAGCAGCTGGGCCGGGACTAGCGGAGGATACAATGAGCAGTTCTTC
CASSWAGTSGGYNEQFF
>TRBJ1-2|-|TRBV29-1|few
TGCAGCGTTATCCCCGACAGCTATGGCTACACCTTC
CSVIPDSYGYTF
>TRBJ1-2|-|TRBV7-2|many
TGTGCCAGCAGCTTAGCATGGGGGAGTGGCTACACCTTC
CASSLAWGSGYTF
>TRBJ2-5|-|TRBV27|-
TGTGCCAGCAAGGTCGAGAAGGGAGGAGAGACCCAGTACTTC
CASKVEKGGETQYF
>TRBJ2-7|TRBD1|TRBV28|-
TGTGCCAGCAGCCTCAGCACAGGGGGATTCTACGAGCAGTACTTC
CASSLSTGGFYEQYF
>TRBJ2-7|-|TRBV19|few
TGTGCCAGTAGTTGGGGCTACGAGCAGTACTTC
CASSWGYEQYF
>TRBJ2-1|-|TRBV29-1|few
TGCAGCGCGGTGAGGGGGGCCTCCTACAATGAGCAGTTCTTC
CSAVRGASYNEQFF
>TRBJ1-5|-|TRBV4-1|-
TGCGCCAGCAGCCAAGATCAAGGGTGGGGGCAGCCCCAGCATTTT
CASSQDQGWGQPQHF
>TRBJ2-1|TRBD2|TRBV2|-
TGTGCCAGCAGTGAAGAAGCGGGAGGGCTCAATGAGCAGTTCTTC
CASSEEAGGLNEQFF
>TRBJ2-2|TRBD1|TRBV7-2|few
TGTGCCAGCAGCCCGAGGGGGCGCAGCACCGGGGAGCTGTTTTTT
CASSPRGRSTGELFF
>TRBJ1-2|TRBD1|TRBV10-3|-
TGTGCCTTCAGTGAGACTTCGGGACAGGGGCCATCTAACTATGGCTACACCTTC
CAFSETSGQGPSNYGYTF
>TRBJ2-3|TRBD2|TRBV4-1|many
TGCGCCAGCAGCCGAAGCATAGCGGGGCTTAGCACAGATACGCAGTATTTT
CASSRSIAGLSTDTQYF
>TRBJ1-1|-|TRBV29-1|few
TGCAGCCACACCACCACAGGGCTTCGTGAAGCTTTCTTT
CSHTTTGLREAFF
>TRBJ2-3|TRBD2|TRBV6-6|-
TGTGCCAGCAGTTACTCGGGACTAGCAACAGATACGCAGTATTTT
CASSYSGLATDTQYF
>TRBJ2-4|-|TRBV7-9|-
TGTGCCAGCAGCTTAGACAGCTCAATGAACATTCAGTACTTC
CASSLDSSMNIQYF
>TRBJ2-2|-|TRBV28|many
TGTGCCAGCGGCTTCACTAGCACCGGGGAGCTGTTTTTT
CASGFTSTGELFF
>TRBJ1-1|TRBD1|TRBV14|few
TGTGCCAGCAGCCGGGGACAGCTTAACACTGAAGCTTTCTTT
CASSRGQLNTEAFF
>TRBJ2-7|TRBD2|TRBV7-2|few
TGTGCCAGCAGCCCAATCGCGGGAGGGCGGGGCGAGCAGTACTTC
CASSPIAGGRGEQYF
>TRBJ2-6|-|TRBV30|-
TGTGCCTGGAGGGTAGAGAAAACCTCTGGGGCCAACGTCCTGACTTTC
CAWRVEKTSGANVLTF
>TRBJ2-1|TRBD1|TRBV7-9|many
TGTGCCAGCAGCTTAGGATCGGGGACAGGGCTGTACAATGAGCAGTTCTTC
CASSLGSGTGLYNEQFF
>TRBJ2-1|-|TRBV28|-
TGTGCCAGCAGTACTCTCCTCCAGGGAGTGGGGAATGAGCAGTTCTTC
CASSTLLQGVGNEQFF